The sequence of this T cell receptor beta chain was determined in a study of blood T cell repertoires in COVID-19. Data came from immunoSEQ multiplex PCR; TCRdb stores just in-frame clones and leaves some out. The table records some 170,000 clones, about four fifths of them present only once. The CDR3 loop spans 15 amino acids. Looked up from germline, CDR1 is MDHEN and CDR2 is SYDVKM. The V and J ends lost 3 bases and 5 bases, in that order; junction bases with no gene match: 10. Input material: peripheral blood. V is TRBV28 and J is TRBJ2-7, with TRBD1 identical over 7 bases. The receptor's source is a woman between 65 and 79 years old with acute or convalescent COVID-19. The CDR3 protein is CASSFVRGRLHEQYF. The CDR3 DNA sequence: TGTGCCAGCAGTTTCGTGAGGGGGCGCCTCCACGAGCAGTACTTC.